This T cell receptor (beta chain) was captured by sequencing in a study of CXCR3-negative and CXCR3-positive naive CD8 T cells. Overall study findings and caveats: More hydrophobic TRB CDR3s were found in CXCR3-positive naive cells than in CXCR3-negative naive cells.

The libraries of TRB cDNA were prepared using 5' RACE with UMI labels. No DNA is given; TCRdb re-called the 5' RACE reads and lists each CDR3 protein once. In all, the sample yields about 84,000 distinct CDR3 sequences. The CDR3 sequence is 15 residues long. Regarding this clonotype: Its cognate antigen is unknown.

Source material: naive CXCR3+ CD8+ T cells from blood. Subset denoted: CD45RO-CCR7+CD27+CD95- naive CD8+ T cells expressing CXCR3 (TNR3+). J is TRBJ2-3 and V is TRBV12-3 or TRBV12-4; as DNA is missing, the TRBD1 call by TCRdb cannot be tested. The clonotype originates from a human donor in good health. Some clones in this sample may be carry-over from other donors' samples. CDR3 sequence: CASTQEGGGTDTQYF.